The present entry profiles one T cell receptor (beta chain) with its context. This CDR3 spans 14 amino acids. With 2 bases clipped from V and 1 base from J, the junction kept 2 bases outside the gene matches. Germline V CDR1 and CDR2: SGHNT, YYREEE (reference sequence). Random hexamers primed reverse transcription of roughly 0.45 to 1 ug RNA. Amplification of TCR beta CDR3 was carried out by immunoSEQ multiplex PCR, which covered 54 Vbeta and 13 Jbeta segments. TCRdb passed the immunoSEQ multiplex PCR reads through MiXCR, listing each CDR3 protein once. The table lists 150,000 to 200,000 distinct CDR3 sequences, approximately 93% of them singletons. This sample stems from a study of CD8 T cells in Susac syndrome.

The rearrangement links TRBV5-4 to TRBJ1-1, with 7 bases matching TRBD1. Source material: CD4+ T cells from PBMCs. The TCR comes from a human donor with multiple sclerosis. The DNA for the CDR3 is TGTGCCAGCAGCTTAGACAGGGAGAACACTGAAGCTTTCTTT. Its protein is CASSLDRENTEAFF.